These T cell receptor beta chains were read from a single sample in a study of blood T cell repertoires in COVID-19. Produced via immunoSEQ multiplex PCR; TCRdb's table is partial and in-frame only. The sample has fewer than 300,000 clones; less than 85% are singletons. Sequencing was performed on peripheral blood. All receptors come from a woman in her late teens or twenties with acute or convalescent COVID-19. CDR3s include the opening cysteine and the closing phenylalanine or tryptophan. The order of the fields is V gene, J gene, clone size, D gene, CDR3 protein, CDR3 DNA. The D gene is left open where the match is weak. Size tells how often a clone was seen (once, few, many) or the class of an expanded clone, and some rows leave it out.

V: TRBV25-1; J: TRBJ1-4; size: -; D: -; CDR3: CASSPLGQSNPINEKLFF; DNA: TGTGCCAGCAGTCCTCTAGGACAGTCCAACCCTATCAATGAAAAACTGTTTTTT
V: TRBV6-5; J: TRBJ2-7; size: -; D: TRBD2; CDR3: CASSRKASGSHEQYF; DNA: TGTGCCAGCAGTCGTAAGGCTAGCGGGAGTCACGAGCAGTACTTC
V: TRBV2; J: TRBJ2-5; size: -; D: TRBD2; CDR3: CARSGTSGQETQYF; DNA: TGTGCCAGGTCCGGGACTAGCGGTCAAGAGACCCAGTACTTC
V: TRBV7-8; J: TRBJ2-1; size: -; D: TRBD1; CDR3: CASSGQGRNEQFF; DNA: TGTGCCAGCAGCGGACAGGGTCGTAATGAGCAGTTCTTC
V: TRBV5-4; J: TRBJ2-5; size: -; D: -; CDR3: CASSLGGLTQETQYF; DNA: TGTGCCAGCAGCTTAGGAGGGTTAACCCAAGAGACCCAGTACTTC
V: TRBV7-2; J: TRBJ2-1; size: -; D: TRBD2; CDR3: CASRILAGGYNEQFF; DNA: TGTGCCAGCCGGATCCTAGCGGGAGGTTACAATGAGCAGTTCTTC
V: TRBV9; J: TRBJ2-1; size: -; D: TRBD2; CDR3: CASSVAVTSGHNEQFF; DNA: TGTGCCAGCAGCGTAGCTGTAACTAGCGGACACAATGAGCAGTTCTTC
V: TRBV11-3; J: TRBJ2-1; size: -; D: -; CDR3: CASSTVGGVGNEQFF; DNA: TGTGCCAGCAGCACCGTGGGGGGAGTGGGGAATGAGCAGTTCTTC
V: TRBV19; J: TRBJ1-5; size: -; D: TRBD1; CDR3: CASSIPWDRVDQPQHF; DNA: TGTGCCAGTAGTATACCCTGGGACAGGGTGGATCAGCCCCAGCATTTT
V: TRBV24-1; J: TRBJ2-5; size: once; D: TRBD1; CDR3: CATSDQRQGQETQYF; DNA: TGTGCCACCAGTGATCAAAGACAGGGACAAGAGACCCAGTACTTC
V: TRBV6-5; J: TRBJ1-2; size: -; D: -; CDR3: CASSSPGRINYGYTF; DNA: TGTGCCAGCAGTTCCCCTGGCAGGATTAACTATGGCTACACCTTC
V: TRBV7-9; J: TRBJ1-1; size: -; D: TRBD1; CDR3: CASTIDRVSTEAFF; DNA: TGTGCCAGCACCATCGACAGGGTGTCTACTGAAGCTTTCTTT
V: TRBV19; J: TRBJ1-3; size: -; D: TRBD1; CDR3: CASRTQGGSGNTIYF; DNA: TGTGCCAGTAGGACACAGGGGGGCTCTGGAAACACCATATATTTT
V: TRBV18; J: TRBJ2-6; size: -; D: -; CDR3: CASSPQISGANVLTF; DNA: TGTGCCAGCTCACCCCAAATCTCTGGGGCCAACGTCCTGACTTTC
V: TRBV13; J: TRBJ1-6; size: -; D: -; CDR3: CASSLVGGAGRESPLHF; DNA: TGTGCCAGCAGCTTAGTAGGGGGGGCAGGGCGTGAGTCACCCCTCCACTTT
V: TRBV7-8; J: TRBJ2-6; size: -; D: TRBD1; CDR3: CASSLSGSGTDYPPGANVLTF; DNA: TGTGCCAGCAGCTTATCTGGGTCCGGGACAGACTACCCCCCTGGGGCCAACGTCCTGACTTTC